What follows are 7 T cell receptor beta chains derived from one specimen sequenced in a study of Graves' ophthalmopathy and Graves' hyperthyroidism. For repertoire sequencing, the TCR beta CDR3 regions were amplified from RNA transcripts. Second-round multiplex PCR came after first-round RT-PCR with HTBI primers. TCRdb used MiXCR to reprocess the multiplex PCR reads, holding one entry per CDR3 protein. Of over a million distinct CDR3 sequences detected, about 40% appear once; the ten largest clones hold 11%. Sequencing input: peripheral blood or thyroid tissue (not recorded which). Receptors originate from an adult man with Graves' hyperthyroidism.

This clonotype was detected many times. This chain connects TRBV19 to TRBJ2-7; 13 nucleotides agree with TRBD2. The germline V gene has CDR1 LNHDA and CDR2 SQIVND (reference sequence). This CDR3 is 16 amino acids long. The trim removed 6 bases at V and 1 base at J, leaving 6 bases unmatched. In nucleotides, the CDR3 is TGTGCCAGTAGCCTCGGACTAGCGGGAGCATCCTACGAGCAGTACTTC. Translating gives CASSLGLAGASYEQYF.

This clonotype occurred a few times. The chain couples TRBV29-1 to TRBJ1-3, with D possibly matching TRBD1 (5 bases). Trimming removed 4 bases at V and 4 bases at J, with 14 bases between. Germline V gives CDR1 SQVTM, CDR2 ANQGSEA. The CDR3 spans 14 residues. CDR3 region: CSVGFGARGNTIYF. CDR3 coding DNA: TGCAGCGTTGGCTTCGGGGCCAGAGGAAACACCATATATTTT.

The V gene is TRBV28, the J gene TRBJ2-2; D is unclear. The CDR3 runs to 13 residues. CDR1 and CDR2 (germline): MDHEN, SYDVKM. V shed 2 bases and J shed 6 bases, with 7 bases lying between them. The CDR3 sequence: CASSLRVPGELFF. The CDR3 DNA is TGTGCCAGCAGTTTACGGGTTCCCGGGGAGCTGTTTTTT.

This clonotype was counted at least ten times. This chain links TRBV10-3 with TRBJ2-5, with 7 positions matching TRBD1. The CDR3 is 15 residues long. The germline gives CDR1 ENHRY, CDR2 SYGVKD. The V gene end was trimmed by 6 bases and the J gene end by 2 bases; junction bases not matched to a gene: 9. The CDR3 loop reads CAISAPGTEQETQYF. The CDR3 coding sequence is TGTGCCATCAGCGCTCCCGGGACAGAGCAAGAGACCCAGTACTTC.

This chain joins TRBV14 and TRBJ2-2; D not certain. In germline, CDR1 is SGHDN, CDR2 FVKESK. Trimming removed 0 bases from V and 6 bases from J, with 5 bases in between. The CDR3 extends over 13 amino acids. CDR3 coding DNA: TGTGCCAGCAGCCAAGACGGGTCCGGGGAGCTGTTTTTT. Residues: CASSQDGSGELFF.

V and J are TRBV6-1 and TRBJ2-2, with D tentatively TRBD2 (6 bases). From germline, CDR1 is MNHNS and CDR2 SASEGT. The CDR3 covers 15 residues. V gave up 8 bases and J gave up 1 base, with 14 bases separating them. CDR3 in DNA: TGTGCCAGCCAACCCGCCGGGGGGAACACCGGGGAGCTGTTTTTT. It specifies CASQPAGGNTGELFF.

J is TRBJ2-2 and V is TRBV6-2 or TRBV6-3; D is unclear. The CDR3 is 12 residues long. Germline V gene sequence: CDR1 MNHEY, CDR2 SVGEGT. V was trimmed by 7 bases and J by 4 bases, leaving 7 bases between them. CDR3 protein: CASNWGTGELFF. DNA for the CDR3: TGTGCCAGCAACTGGGGCACCGGGGAGCTGTTTTTT.